This entry lists 4 T cell receptor beta chains sequenced from one sample in a study of T cell repertoires and HLA-DP antigens. Clones were sequenced by immunoSEQ multiplex PCR, and TCRdb holds only the in-frame ones, with some missing. Of about 73,000 clones in the sample, 80% are singletons; the top ten hold about 1.4%. Their antigens remain unidentified. The sequenced material came from CD4+ T cells from PBMCs. The receptors originated from a man in his sixties in good health and CMV-seronegative.

This clone was observed a handful of times. This chain connects TRBV4-1 to TRBJ1-1; 7 bases map to TRBD1. The junction had 14 bases not matched to a gene; V was cut back by 3 bases and J by 1 base. This CDR3 is 18 amino acids long. Germline lookup yields CDR1 MGHRA and CDR2 YSYEKL. The CDR3, as DNA: TGCGCCAGCAGCCATCCTCCTCCGGGACAGCCACCGAACACTGAAGCTTTCTTT. Translation gives CASSHPPPGQPPNTEAFF.

This rearrangement joins TRBV30 to TRBJ1-3, with a weak D call TRBD1 (6 bases). V dropped 3 bases and J dropped 0 bases, with 15 bases sitting between them. This CDR3 contains 16 residues. From germline, CDR1 is GTSNPN and CDR2 SVGIG (reference sequence). The CDR3 DNA reads as TGTGCCTGGAGGGACGCAGGGGACCCCTCTGGAAACACCATATATTTT. Its protein product is CAWRDAGDPSGNTIYF.

The chain combines TRBV11-2 with TRBJ2-5; D is perhaps TRBD1 (6 bases). CDR3 size: 15 residues. Germline lookup yields CDR1 SGHAT and CDR2 FQNNGV. Trimming shortened V by 2 bases and J by 1 base, and 11 bases separated the two germline ends. The CDR3 loop reads CASSLSRGFQETQYF. CDR3 DNA sequence: TGTGCCAGCAGCTTAAGCAGGGGATTCCAAGAGACCCAGTACTTC.

The chain has TRBV28 and TRBJ2-7; D unresolved. Trimming removed 7 bases from V and 7 bases from J, with 14 bases in between. The CDR3 is made up of 12 amino acids. Germline CDR1 reads MDHEN; CDR2 reads SYDVKM. The CDR3 loop reads CASNERLGEQYF. As DNA, the CDR3 is TGTGCCAGCAATGAGAGGCTGGGGGAGCAGTACTTC.